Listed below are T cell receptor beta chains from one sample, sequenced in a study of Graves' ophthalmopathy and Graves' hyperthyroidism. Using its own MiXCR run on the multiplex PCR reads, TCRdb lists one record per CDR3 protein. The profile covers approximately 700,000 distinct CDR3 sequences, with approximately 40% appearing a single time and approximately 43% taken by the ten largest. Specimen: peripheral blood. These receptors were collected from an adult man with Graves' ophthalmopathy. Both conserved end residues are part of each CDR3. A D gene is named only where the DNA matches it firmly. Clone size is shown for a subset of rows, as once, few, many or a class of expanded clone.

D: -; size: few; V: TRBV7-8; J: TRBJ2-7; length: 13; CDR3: CASSLGNLNEQYF; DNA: TGTGCCAGCAGCTTAGGGAATTTGAACGAGCAGTACTTC
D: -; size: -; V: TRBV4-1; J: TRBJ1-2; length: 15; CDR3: CASSQVGGAYAGYTF; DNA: TGCGCCAGCAGCCAAGTGGGGGGCGCGTATGCTGGCTACACCTTC
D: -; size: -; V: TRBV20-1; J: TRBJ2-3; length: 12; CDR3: CSARAVSDTQYF; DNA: TGCAGTGCTAGGGCGGTTAGCGATACGCAGTATTTT
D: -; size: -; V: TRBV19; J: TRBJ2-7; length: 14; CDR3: CASSIGTFAYGQYF; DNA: TGTGCCAGTAGTATCGGGACATTTGCCTACGGGCAGTACTTC
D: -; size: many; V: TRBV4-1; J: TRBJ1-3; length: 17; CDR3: CASSQAIMAGVGNTIYF; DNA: TGCGCCAGCAGCCAAGCTATCATGGCAGGGGTTGGAAACACCATATATTTT
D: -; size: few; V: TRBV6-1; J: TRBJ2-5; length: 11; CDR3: CASSEARPQYF; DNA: TGTGCCAGCAGTGAAGCGCGTCCCCAGTACTTC
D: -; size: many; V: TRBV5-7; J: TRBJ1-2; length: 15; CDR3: CASSTRQADFYGYTF; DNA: TGTGCCAGCAGCACCAGACAGGCGGACTTCTATGGCTACACCTTC
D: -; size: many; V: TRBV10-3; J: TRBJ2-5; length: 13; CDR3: CAITADGQETQYF; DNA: TGTGCCATCACTGCGGACGGCCAAGAGACCCAGTACTTC
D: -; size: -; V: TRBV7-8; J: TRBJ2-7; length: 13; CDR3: CASSSPTGREQYF; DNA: TGTGCCAGCAGCTCGCCGACGGGGCGCGAGCAGTACTTC
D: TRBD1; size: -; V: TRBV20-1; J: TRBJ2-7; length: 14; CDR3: CSAETGGAPYEQYF; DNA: TGCAGTGCTGAAACAGGGGGCGCCCCCTACGAGCAGTACTTC
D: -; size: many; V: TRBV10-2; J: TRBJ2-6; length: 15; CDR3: CASSEGRTGANVLTF; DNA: TGCGCCAGCAGTGAGGGTCGGACTGGGGCCAACGTCCTGACTTTC
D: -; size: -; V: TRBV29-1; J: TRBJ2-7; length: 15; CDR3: CSAREDGQDPYEQYF; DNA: TGCAGTGCTAGAGAAGATGGTCAGGATCCCTACGAGCAGTACTTC
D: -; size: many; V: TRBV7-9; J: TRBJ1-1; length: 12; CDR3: CASSWGDLDAFF; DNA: TGTGCCAGCAGCTGGGGAGATTTGGACGCTTTCTTT
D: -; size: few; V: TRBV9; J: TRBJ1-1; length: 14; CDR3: CASSPEVGGTEAFF; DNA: TGTGCCAGCAGCCCAGAAGTGGGTGGGACTGAAGCTTTCTTT
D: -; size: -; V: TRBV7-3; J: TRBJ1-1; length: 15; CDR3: CASSLTGHQNTEAFF; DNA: TGTGCCAGCAGCTTGACGGGACACCAGAACACTGAAGCTTTCTTT
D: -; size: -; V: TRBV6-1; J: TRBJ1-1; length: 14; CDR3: CASSEEGDMKGAFF; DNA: TGTGCCAGCAGTGAAGAGGGTGATATGAAGGGGGCTTTCTTT
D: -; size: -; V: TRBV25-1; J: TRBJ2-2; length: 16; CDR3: CASSFPLQGYTGELFF; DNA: TGCGCCAGCAGCTTTCCACTTCAGGGGTACACCGGGGAGCTGTTTTTT
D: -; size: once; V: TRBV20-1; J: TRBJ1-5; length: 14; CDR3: CSASGPGSNQPQHF; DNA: TGCAGTGCTAGCGGCCCAGGGAGCAATCAGCCCCAGCATTTT
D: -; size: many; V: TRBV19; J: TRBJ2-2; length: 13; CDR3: CASSIMNTGELFF; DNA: TGTGCCAGTAGTATCATGAACACCGGGGAGCTGTTTTTT
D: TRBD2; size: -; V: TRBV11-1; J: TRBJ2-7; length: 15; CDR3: CASSQDRGLRGERYF; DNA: TGCGCCAGCAGCCAAGATCGAGGACTCCGGGGGGAGCGGTACTTC
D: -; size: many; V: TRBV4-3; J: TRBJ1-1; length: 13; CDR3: CASSQDRNREAFF; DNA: TGCGCCAGCAGCCAAGATCGGAACAGGGAAGCTTTCTTT
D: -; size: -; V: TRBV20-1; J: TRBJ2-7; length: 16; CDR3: CSARGRRPGANLGQYF; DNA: TGCAGTGCTAGGGGCCGGCGTCCAGGGGCCAATCTAGGGCAGTACTTC
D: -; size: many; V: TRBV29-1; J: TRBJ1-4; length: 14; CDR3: CSVVGAASNEKLFF; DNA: TGCAGCGTTGTTGGGGCAGCCTCTAATGAAAAACTGTTTTTT
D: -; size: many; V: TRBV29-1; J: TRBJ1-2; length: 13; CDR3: CSVESQGNYGYTF; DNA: TGCAGCGTTGAGTCACAGGGCAACTATGGCTACACCTTC
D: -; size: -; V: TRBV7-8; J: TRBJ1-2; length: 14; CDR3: CASSVPTGSYGYTF; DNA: TGTGCCAGCAGCGTACCAACAGGGTCCTATGGCTACACCTTC
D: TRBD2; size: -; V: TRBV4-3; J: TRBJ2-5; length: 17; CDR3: CASSQVLVGRESGTQYF; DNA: TGCGCCAGCAGCCAAGTCTTAGTGGGGCGGGAGAGCGGGACCCAGTACTTC
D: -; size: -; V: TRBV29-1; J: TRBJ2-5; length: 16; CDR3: CSARRVGVGGQETQYF; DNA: TGCAGCGCCCGGAGGGTCGGAGTAGGGGGCCAAGAGACCCAGTACTTC
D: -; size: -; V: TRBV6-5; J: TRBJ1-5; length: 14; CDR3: CASRPGHSVGSQHF; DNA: TGTGCCAGCAGACCGGGACACAGCGTGGGGTCCCAGCATTTT
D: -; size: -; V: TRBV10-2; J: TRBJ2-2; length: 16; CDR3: CASSTQGGRITGELFF; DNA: TGTGCCAGCAGTACCCAGGGGGGGCGAATCACCGGGGAGCTGTTTTTT
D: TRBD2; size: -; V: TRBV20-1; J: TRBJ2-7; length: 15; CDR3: CSAPGGGVVSYEQYF; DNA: TGCAGTGCCCCGGGGGGGGGAGTGGTATCCTACGAGCAGTACTTC
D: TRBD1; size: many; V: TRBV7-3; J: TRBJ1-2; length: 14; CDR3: CASSHGTGGGGYTF; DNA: TGTGCCAGCAGCCATGGGACAGGGGGCGGAGGCTACACCTTC
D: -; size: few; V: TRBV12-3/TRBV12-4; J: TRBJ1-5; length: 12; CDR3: CASSFSEWPQHF; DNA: TGTGCCAGCAGTTTCTCCGAATGGCCCCAGCATTTT
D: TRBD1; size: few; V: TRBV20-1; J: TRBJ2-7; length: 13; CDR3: CSATDRVVNEQYF; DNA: TGCAGTGCAACCGACAGGGTGGTAAACGAGCAGTACTTC
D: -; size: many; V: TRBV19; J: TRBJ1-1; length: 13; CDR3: CASNHERRTEAFF; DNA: TGTGCCAGTAATCACGAACGGCGCACTGAAGCTTTCTTT
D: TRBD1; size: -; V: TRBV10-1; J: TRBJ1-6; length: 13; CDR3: CATWGQGYSPLHF; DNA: TGTGCCACATGGGGACAGGGGTATTCACCCCTCCACTTT
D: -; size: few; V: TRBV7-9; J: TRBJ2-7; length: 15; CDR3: CASSLSGRTSYEQYF; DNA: TGTGCCAGCAGCTTAAGTGGGCGGACAAGCTACGAGCAGTACTTC
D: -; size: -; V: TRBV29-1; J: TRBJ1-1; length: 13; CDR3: CSPRADLNTEAFF; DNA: TGCAGCCCCCGGGCGGACCTAAACACTGAAGCTTTCTTT
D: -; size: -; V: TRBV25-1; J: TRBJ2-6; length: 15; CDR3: CATLPRVAGANVLTF; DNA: TGTGCCACCTTACCCCGGGTAGCTGGGGCCAACGTCCTGACTTTC
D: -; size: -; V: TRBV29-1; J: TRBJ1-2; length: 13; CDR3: CSAPTPGGGGYTF; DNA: TGCAGCGCCCCCACCCCCGGGGGGGGTGGCTACACCTTC
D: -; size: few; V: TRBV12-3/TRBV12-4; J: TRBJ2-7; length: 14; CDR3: CASRTRDTAYEQYF; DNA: TGTGCCAGCAGGACCCGGGACACAGCCTACGAGCAGTACTTC
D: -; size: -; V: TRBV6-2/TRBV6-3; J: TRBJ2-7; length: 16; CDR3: CASSSRPQDISYEQYF; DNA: TGTGCCAGCAGTTCCCGGCCCCAGGACATCTCATACGAGCAGTACTTC
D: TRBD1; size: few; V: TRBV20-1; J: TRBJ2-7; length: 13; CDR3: CSASDRGAYEQYF; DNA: TGCAGTGCTTCAGACAGGGGAGCCTACGAGCAGTACTTC
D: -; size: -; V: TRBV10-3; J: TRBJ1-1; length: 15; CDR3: CASSIAGNMNTEAFF; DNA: TGTGCCAGCAGTATTGCAGGGAACATGAACACTGAAGCTTTCTTT
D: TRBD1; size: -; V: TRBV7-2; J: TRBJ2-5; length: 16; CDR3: CASSLDSDRASWGQYF; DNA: TGTGCCAGCAGCTTAGACTCGGACAGGGCAAGTTGGGGCCAGTACTTC
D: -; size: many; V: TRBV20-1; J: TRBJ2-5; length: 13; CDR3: CSARGPSGETQYF; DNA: TGCAGTGCAAGGGGTCCGAGTGGTGAGACCCAGTACTTC
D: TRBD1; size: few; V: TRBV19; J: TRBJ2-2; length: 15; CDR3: CASSEQGANTGELFF; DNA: TGTGCCAGTAGTGAACAGGGGGCTAACACCGGGGAGCTGTTTTTT
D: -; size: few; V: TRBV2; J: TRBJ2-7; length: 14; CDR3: CASSYSTGAREQYF; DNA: TGTGCCAGCAGTTACTCGACGGGGGCGCGCGAGCAGTACTTC
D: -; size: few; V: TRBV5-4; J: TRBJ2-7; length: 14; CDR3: CASGPRQRRYEQYF; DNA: TGTGCCAGCGGACCGCGACAGCGACGGTACGAGCAGTACTTC
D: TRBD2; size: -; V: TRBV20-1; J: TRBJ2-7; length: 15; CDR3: CSARPRTSFSYEQYF; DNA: TGCAGTGCTAGACCCCGGACTAGCTTCTCCTACGAGCAGTACTTC
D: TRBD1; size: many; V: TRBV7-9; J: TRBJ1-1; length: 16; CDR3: CASSLGAGQGNTEAFF; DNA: TGTGCCAGCAGCTTAGGCGCGGGACAGGGTAACACTGAAGCTTTCTTT
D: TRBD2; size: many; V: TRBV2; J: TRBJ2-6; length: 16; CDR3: CATRKGRGSGANVLTF; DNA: TGTGCCACCAGAAAGGGGAGGGGCTCTGGGGCCAACGTCCTGACTTTC
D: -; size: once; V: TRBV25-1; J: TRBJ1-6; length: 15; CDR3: CASSASRGVRTPLHF; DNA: TGTGCCAGCAGTGCTTCCCGCGGGGTAAGAACACCCCTCCACTTT
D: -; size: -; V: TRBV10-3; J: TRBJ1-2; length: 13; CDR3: CAISGQTFYGYTF; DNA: TGTGCCATCAGTGGACAGACTTTCTATGGCTACACCTTC
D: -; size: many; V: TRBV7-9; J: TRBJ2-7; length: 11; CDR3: CASSFGVEQYF; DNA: TGTGCCAGCAGCTTCGGGGTGGAGCAGTACTTC
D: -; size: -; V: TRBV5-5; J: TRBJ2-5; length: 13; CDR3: CASSLGSIETQYF; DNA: TGTGCCAGCAGCTTGGGGAGCATAGAGACCCAGTACTTC